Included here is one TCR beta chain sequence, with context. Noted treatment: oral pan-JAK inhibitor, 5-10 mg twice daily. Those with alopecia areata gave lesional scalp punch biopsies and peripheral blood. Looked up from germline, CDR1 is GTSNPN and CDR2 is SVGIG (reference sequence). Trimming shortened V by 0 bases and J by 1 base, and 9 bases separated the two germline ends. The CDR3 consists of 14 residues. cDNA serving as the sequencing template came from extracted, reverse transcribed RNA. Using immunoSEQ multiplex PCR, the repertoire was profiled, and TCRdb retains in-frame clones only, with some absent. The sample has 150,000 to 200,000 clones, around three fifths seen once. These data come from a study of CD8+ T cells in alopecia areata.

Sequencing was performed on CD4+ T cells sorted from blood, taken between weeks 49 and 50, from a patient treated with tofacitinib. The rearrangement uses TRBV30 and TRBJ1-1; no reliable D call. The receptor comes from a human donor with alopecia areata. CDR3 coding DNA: TGTGCCTGGAGTGTGGGCAGCGGGAACACTGAAGCTTTCTTT. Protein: CAWSVGSGNTEAFF. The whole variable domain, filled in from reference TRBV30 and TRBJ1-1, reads SQTIHQWPATLVQPVGSPLSLECTVEGTSNPNLYWYRQAAGRGLQLLFYSVGIGQISSEVPQNLSASRPQDRQFILSSKKLLLSDSGFYLCAWSVGSGNTEAFFGQGTRLTVV.